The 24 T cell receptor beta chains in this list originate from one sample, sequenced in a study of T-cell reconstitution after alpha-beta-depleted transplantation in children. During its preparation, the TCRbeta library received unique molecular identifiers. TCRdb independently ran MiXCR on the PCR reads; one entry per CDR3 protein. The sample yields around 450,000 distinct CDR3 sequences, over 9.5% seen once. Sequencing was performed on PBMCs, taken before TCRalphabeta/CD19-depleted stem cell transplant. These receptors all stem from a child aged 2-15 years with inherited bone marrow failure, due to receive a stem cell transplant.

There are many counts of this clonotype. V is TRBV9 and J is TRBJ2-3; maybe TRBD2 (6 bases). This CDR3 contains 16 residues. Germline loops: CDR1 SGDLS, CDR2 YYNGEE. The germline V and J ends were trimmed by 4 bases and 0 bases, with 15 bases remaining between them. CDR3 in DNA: TGTGCCAGCAGCTTCTCCCGGGAGACTAGCACAGATACGCAGTATTTT. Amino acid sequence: CASSFSRETSTDTQYF.

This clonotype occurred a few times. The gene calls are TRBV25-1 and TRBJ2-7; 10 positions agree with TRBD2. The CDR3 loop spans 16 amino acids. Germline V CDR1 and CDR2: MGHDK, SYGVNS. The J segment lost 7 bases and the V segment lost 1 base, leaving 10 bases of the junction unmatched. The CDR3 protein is CASSEWQREGWWEQYF. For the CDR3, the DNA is TGTGCCAGCAGTGAATGGCAGCGGGAGGGATGGTGGGAGCAGTACTTC.

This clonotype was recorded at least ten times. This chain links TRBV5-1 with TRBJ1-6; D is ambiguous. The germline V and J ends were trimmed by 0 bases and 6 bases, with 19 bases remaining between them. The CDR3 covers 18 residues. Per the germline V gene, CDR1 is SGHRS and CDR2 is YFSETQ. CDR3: CASSLGRFGTGFNSPLHF. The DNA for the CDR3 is TGCGCCAGCAGCTTGGGTCGTTTTGGTACGGGGTTTAATTCACCCCTCCACTTT.

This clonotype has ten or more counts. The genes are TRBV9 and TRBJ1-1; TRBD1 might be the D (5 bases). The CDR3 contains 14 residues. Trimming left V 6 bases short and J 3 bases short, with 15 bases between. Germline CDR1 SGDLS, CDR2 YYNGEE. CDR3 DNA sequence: TGTGCCAGCAATTCTGGGGACTGGGACACTGAAGCTTTCTTT. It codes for CASNSGDWDTEAFF.

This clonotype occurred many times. The CDR3 DNA sequence: TGTGCCAGCAGCTTTGATGAGACCGTCTCTTTGGAGACCCAGTACTTC. It encodes CASSFDETVSLETQYF. This chain joins TRBV7-2 and TRBJ2-5, with no clear D. Trimming left V 3 bases short and J 5 bases short, with 19 bases between. Germline V CDR1 and CDR2: SGHTA, FQGNSA. The CDR3 totals 16 residues.

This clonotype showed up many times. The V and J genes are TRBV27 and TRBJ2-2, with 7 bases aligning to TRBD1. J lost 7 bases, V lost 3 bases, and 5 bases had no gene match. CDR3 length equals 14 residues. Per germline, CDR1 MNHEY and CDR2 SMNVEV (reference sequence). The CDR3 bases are TGTGCCAGCAGTTTCCAGGGGGTAGTCGGGGAGCTGTTTTTT. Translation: CASSFQGVVGELFF.

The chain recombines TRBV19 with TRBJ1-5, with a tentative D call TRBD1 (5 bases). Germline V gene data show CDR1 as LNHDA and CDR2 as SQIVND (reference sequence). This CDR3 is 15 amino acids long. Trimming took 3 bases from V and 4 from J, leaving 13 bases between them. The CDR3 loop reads CASSMGQGQNQPQHF. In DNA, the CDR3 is TGTGCCAGTAGTATGGGGCAGGGCCAGAATCAGCCCCAGCATTTT.

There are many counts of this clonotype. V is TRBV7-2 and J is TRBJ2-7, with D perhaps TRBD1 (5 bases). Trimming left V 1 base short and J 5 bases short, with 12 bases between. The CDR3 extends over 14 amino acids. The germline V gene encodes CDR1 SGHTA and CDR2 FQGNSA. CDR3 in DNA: TGTGCCAGCAGCTTAGATTTAAGGGGCCACGAGCAGTACTTC. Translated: CASSLDLRGHEQYF.

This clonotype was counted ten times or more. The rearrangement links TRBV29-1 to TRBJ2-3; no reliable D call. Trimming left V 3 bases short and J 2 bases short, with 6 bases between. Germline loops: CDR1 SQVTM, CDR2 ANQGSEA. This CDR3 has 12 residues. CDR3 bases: TGCAGCGTTGATGTTGTCACAGATACGCAGTATTTT. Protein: CSVDVVTDTQYF.

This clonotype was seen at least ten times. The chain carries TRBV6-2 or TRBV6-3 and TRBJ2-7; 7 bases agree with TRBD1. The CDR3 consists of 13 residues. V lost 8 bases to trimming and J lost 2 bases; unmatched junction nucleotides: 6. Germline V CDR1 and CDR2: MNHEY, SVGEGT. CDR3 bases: TGTGCCAGCGGCCGACAGGGTCCCTACGAGCAGTACTTC. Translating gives CASGRQGPYEQYF.

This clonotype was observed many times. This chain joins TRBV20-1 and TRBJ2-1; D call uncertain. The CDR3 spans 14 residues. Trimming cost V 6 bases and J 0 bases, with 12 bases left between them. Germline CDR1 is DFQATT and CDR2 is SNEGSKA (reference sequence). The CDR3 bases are TGCAGTGCGAATCCCCTAGGCTCCTACAATGAGCAGTTCTTC. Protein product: CSANPLGSYNEQFF.

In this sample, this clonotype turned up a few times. This CDR3 reads CASSRIQGGAGELFF. CDR3 bases: TGTGCCAGCAGCCGAATCCAGGGAGGGGCCGGGGAGCTGTTTTTT. The V gene is TRBV7-9, the J gene TRBJ2-2; 7 nucleotides align to TRBD2. The germline V gene has CDR1 SEHNR and CDR2 FQNEAQ (reference sequence). Trimming removed 5 bases from V and 6 bases from J; junction bases left unmatched: 9. The CDR3 consists of 15 residues.

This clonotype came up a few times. CDR3 residues: CASSSRADETQYF. The CDR3 DNA is TGTGCCAGCAGCTCCCGGGCCGATGAGACCCAGTACTTC. The genes are TRBV5-6 and TRBJ2-5; D uncertain. Trimming shortened V by 3 bases and J by 5 bases, and 11 bases separated the two germline ends. CDR1 is SGHDT, CDR2 YYEEEE, per germline. The CDR3 spans 13 residues.

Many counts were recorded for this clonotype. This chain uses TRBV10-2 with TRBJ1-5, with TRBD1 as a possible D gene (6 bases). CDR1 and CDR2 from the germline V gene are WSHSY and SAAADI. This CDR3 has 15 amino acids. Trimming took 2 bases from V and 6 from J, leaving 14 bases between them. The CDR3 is CASSEGNRAVQPQHF. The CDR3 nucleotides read TGCGCCAGCAGTGAGGGAAACAGGGCGGTTCAGCCCCAGCATTTT.

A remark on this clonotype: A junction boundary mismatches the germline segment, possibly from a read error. In DNA form, the CDR3 reads TGTGCCAGCAGCTCCAACTACCATGAGCAGTTCTTC. Protein sequence: CASSSNYHEQFF. The V gene is TRBV11-2, the J gene TRBJ2-1; unclear D gene. Germline V gives CDR1 SGHAT, CDR2 FQNNGV. CDR3 length equals 12 residues.

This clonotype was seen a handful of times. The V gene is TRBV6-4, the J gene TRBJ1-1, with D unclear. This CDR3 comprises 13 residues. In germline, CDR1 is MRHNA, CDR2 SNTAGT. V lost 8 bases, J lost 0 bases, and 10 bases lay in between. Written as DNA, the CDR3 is TGTGCCAGCCGGCAGGCCTTGAACACTGAAGCTTTCTTT. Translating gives CASRQALNTEAFF.

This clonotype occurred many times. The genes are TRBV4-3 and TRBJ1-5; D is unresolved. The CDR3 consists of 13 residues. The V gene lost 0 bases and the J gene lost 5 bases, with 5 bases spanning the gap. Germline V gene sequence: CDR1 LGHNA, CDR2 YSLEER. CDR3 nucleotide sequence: TGCGCCAGCAGCCAAGATAGGGATCAGCCCCAGCATTTT. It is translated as CASSQDRDQPQHF.

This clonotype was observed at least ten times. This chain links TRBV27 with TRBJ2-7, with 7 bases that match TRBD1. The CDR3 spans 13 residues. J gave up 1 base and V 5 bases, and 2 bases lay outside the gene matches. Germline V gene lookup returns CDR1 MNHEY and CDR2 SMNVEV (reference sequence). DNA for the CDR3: TGTGCCAGCAGTGTGGGACAGTCCTACGAGCAGTACTTC. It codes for CASSVGQSYEQYF.

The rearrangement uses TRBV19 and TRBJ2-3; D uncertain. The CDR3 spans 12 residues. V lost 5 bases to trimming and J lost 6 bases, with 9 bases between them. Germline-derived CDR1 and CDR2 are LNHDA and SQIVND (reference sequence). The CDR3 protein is CASSYIQDTQYF. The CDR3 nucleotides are TGTGCCAGTAGTTATATACAGGATACGCAGTATTTT.

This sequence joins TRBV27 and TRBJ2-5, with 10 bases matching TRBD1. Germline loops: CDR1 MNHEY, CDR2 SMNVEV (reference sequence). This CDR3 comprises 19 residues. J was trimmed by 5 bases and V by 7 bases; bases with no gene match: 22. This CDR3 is CASIPDRDRGTGGGETQYF. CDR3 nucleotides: TGTGCCAGCATTCCTGACCGGGACAGGGGTACTGGGGGGGGGGAGACCCAGTACTTC.

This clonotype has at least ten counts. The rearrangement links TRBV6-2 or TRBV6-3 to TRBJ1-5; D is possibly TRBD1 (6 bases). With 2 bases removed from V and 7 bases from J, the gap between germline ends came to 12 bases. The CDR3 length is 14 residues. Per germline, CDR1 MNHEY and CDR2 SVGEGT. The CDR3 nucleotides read TGTGCCAGCAGTTACGCCCTGACAGGACAGCCCCAGCATTTT. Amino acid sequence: CASSYALTGQPQHF.

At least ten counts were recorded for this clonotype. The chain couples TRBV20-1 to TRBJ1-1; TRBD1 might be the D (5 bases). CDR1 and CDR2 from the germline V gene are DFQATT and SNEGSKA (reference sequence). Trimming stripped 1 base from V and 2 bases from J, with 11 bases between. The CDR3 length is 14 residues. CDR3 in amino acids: CSARVPGGNTEAFF. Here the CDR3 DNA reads TGCAGTGCTAGAGTCCCGGGGGGAAACACTGAAGCTTTCTTT.

CDR3: CASSPLGQKVTEAFF. For the CDR3, the DNA is TGTGCCAGCAGCCCCCTGGGACAGAAAGTTACTGAAGCTTTCTTT. The J gene is TRBJ1-1, the V gene TRBV11-2, with TRBD1 matching over 7 bases. CDR3 length: 15 amino acids. With V trimmed by 5 bases and J by 5 bases, 11 bases remained unmatched. CDR1 and CDR2 from the germline V gene are SGHAT and FQNNGV.

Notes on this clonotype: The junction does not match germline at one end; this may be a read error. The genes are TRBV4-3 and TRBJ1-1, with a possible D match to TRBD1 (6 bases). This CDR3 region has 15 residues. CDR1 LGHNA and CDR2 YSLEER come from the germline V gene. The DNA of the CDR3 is TGCGCCAGCACCCAAGGGGGGAACGGGAACACTGAAGCTTTCTTT. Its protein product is CASTQGGNGNTEAFF.